What follows are 20 T cell receptor beta chains derived from one specimen sequenced in a study of T cell responses to AZD1222 COVID-19 vaccine. Method: immunoSEQ multiplex PCR; TCRdb's copy keeps in-frame clones and lacks some. There are approximately 44,000 clones in the sample; 80% occur only once, and less than 5% lies in the top ten. Specimen: peripheral blood, collected on day 0 of AZD1222 vaccination. The receptors were gathered from an adult in good health.

This chain connects TRBV28 to TRBJ2-7; the match to TRBD1 covers 8 bases. CDR1 is MDHEN, CDR2 SYDVKM, per germline. The CDR3 totals 15 residues. The V segment lost 5 bases and the J segment 2 bases; nucleotides outside the gene matches: 8. For the CDR3, the DNA is TGTGCCAGCAGTCCTGGGACAGGCCCTGCCTACGAGCAGTACTTC. Amino acid sequence: CASSPGTGPAYEQYF.

This rearrangement joins TRBV5-4 to TRBJ2-5; weak D call: TRBD2 (5 bases). The CDR3 length is 12 residues. Per the germline V gene, CDR1 is SGHNT and CDR2 is YYREEE (reference sequence). Deletions cut 3 bases from V and 5 bases from J, with 8 bases between. The CDR3 DNA follows: TGTGCCAGCAGCTGGGAGAGGGAGACCCAGTACTTC. Amino acids: CASSWERETQYF.

This chain connects TRBV19 to TRBJ1-1; 7 positions match TRBD1. This CDR3 is 16 amino acids long. V gave up 4 bases and J gave up 1 base; unmatched junction bases: 9. Germline CDR1 LNHDA, CDR2 SQIVND (reference sequence). CDR3 in amino acids: CASSNGGGEENTEAFF. The CDR3 nucleotides read TGTGCCAGTAGTAATGGAGGGGGCGAAGAGAACACTGAAGCTTTCTTT.

The chain uses TRBV12-3 or TRBV12-4 and TRBJ2-4, with 10 nucleotides matching TRBD1. The CDR3 has 13 residues. V lost 3 bases to trimming and J lost 7 bases; unmatched junction nucleotides: 0. CDR3 sequence reads: CASSLDRGNIQYF. CDR3 nucleotide sequence: TGTGCCAGCAGTTTGGACAGGGGGAACATTCAGTACTTC.

The CDR3 bases are TGTGCCAGCAGCTTAAGGGGTGGGGGTAACGAAAAACTGTTTTTT. Translating gives CASSLRGGGNEKLFF. This chain uses TRBV7-2 with TRBJ1-4; TRBD1 might be the D (5 bases). The CDR3 extends over 15 amino acids. V lost 2 bases to trimming and J lost 8 bases, with 15 bases between them. Germline lookup yields CDR1 SGHTA and CDR2 FQGNSA.

V is TRBV5-1 and J is TRBJ1-1, with D unclear. Germline CDR1 and CDR2: SGHRS and YFSETQ. The CDR3 extends over 14 amino acids. With 1 base removed from V and 5 bases from J, the gap between germline ends came to 12 bases. CDR3 in DNA: TGCGCCAGCAGCTTGAGTACGCGGTATACTGAAGCTTTCTTT. It yields the protein CASSLSTRYTEAFF.

This chain connects TRBV18 to TRBJ2-7; TRBD1 matches 11 bases. Germline lookup yields CDR1 KGHSH and CDR2 LQKENI. Germline trimming cut 3 bases from V and 6 bases from J; bases unmatched to any gene: 1. This CDR3 spans 13 amino acids. The CDR3 reads CASSPGTGGEQYF. For the CDR3, the DNA is TGTGCCAGCTCACCCGGGACAGGGGGCGAGCAGTACTTC.

The V call is TRBV9, the J call TRBJ2-2, with D maybe TRBD1 (6 bases). This CDR3 comprises 16 residues. V shed 0 bases and J shed 4 bases, with 13 bases lying between them. Per the germline V gene, CDR1 is SGDLS and CDR2 is YYNGEE. This CDR3 is CASSVGGGRGTGELFF. The CDR3 DNA sequence: TGTGCCAGCAGCGTAGGTGGGGGCAGGGGCACCGGGGAGCTGTTTTTT.

This rearrangement joins TRBV28 to TRBJ1-6, with 7 bases aligning to TRBD1. The germline V gene has CDR1 MDHEN and CDR2 SYDVKM. J lost 7 bases, V lost 7 bases, and 10 bases had no gene match. The CDR3 spans 15 residues. CDR3 nucleotide sequence: TGTGCCAGCATCGGAACCGGGACAGTAAATTCACCCCTCCACTTT. Translating gives CASIGTGTVNSPLHF.

The chain carries TRBV6-5 and TRBJ1-4, with D unclear. Germline loops: CDR1 MNHEY, CDR2 SVGAGI. This CDR3 spans 13 amino acids. V lost 6 bases and J 6 bases, leaving 11 bases between the germline ends. DNA of the CDR3: TGTGCCAGCAGACAGATCGGGGATGAAAAACTGTTTTTT. It encodes CASRQIGDEKLFF.

This clone was picked up a small number of times. This chain joins TRBV6-5 and TRBJ2-7; 9 bases match TRBD2. J lost 0 bases, V lost 7 bases, and 4 bases had no gene match. The CDR3 is made up of 14 amino acids. Germline V gene sequence: CDR1 MNHEY, CDR2 SVGAGI. CDR3 in amino acids: CASTRLAVSYEQYF. The DNA for the CDR3 is TGTGCCAGCACTAGACTAGCGGTCTCCTACGAGCAGTACTTC.

In DNA, the CDR3 is TGTGCCAGCCGTGGGGGGACCTACAATGAGCAGTTCTTC. This gives the protein CASRGGTYNEQFF. V and J are TRBV12-3 or TRBV12-4 and TRBJ2-1; weak D call: TRBD2 (6 bases). The CDR3 spans 13 residues. Trimming cost V 8 bases and J 2 bases, with 10 bases left between them.

The rearrangement joins TRBV4-3 to TRBJ2-2; 8 bases map to TRBD1. The CDR3 is made up of 15 amino acids. V dropped 0 bases and J dropped 4; count of bases not matched to a gene: 1. Germline V gives CDR1 LGHNA, CDR2 YSLEER. The CDR3 region is CASSQDRGRTGELFF. The CDR3 DNA follows: TGCGCCAGCAGCCAAGACAGGGGGCGCACCGGGGAGCTGTTTTTT.

J is TRBJ1-2 and V is TRBV6-6; 7 bases align to TRBD1. The trim removed 4 bases at V and 0 bases at J, leaving 5 bases unmatched. Germline V gene data show CDR1 as MNHNY and CDR2 as SVGAGI (reference sequence). The CDR3 is 15 amino acids. CDR3 bases: TGTGCCAGCAGTTTGACAGGGCCGGCTAACTATGGCTACACCTTC. This translates into CASSLTGPANYGYTF.

This chain links TRBV6-6 with TRBJ2-3, with TRBD2 matching over 10 bases. This CDR3 contains 15 residues. The V and J ends lost 6 bases and 5 bases, in that order; junction bases with no gene match: 8. The germline gives CDR1 MNHNY, CDR2 SVGAGI (reference sequence). The CDR3 loop reads CASSLAGAGGDTQYF. CDR3 sequence (DNA): TGTGCCAGCAGCCTAGCGGGGGCCGGTGGAGATACGCAGTATTTT.

V usage is TRBV19 and J usage is TRBJ2-1; 10 bases match TRBD2. The V segment lost 0 bases and the J segment 4 bases; nucleotides outside the gene matches: 6. The CDR3 runs to 17 residues. The germline V gene has CDR1 LNHDA and CDR2 SQIVND (reference sequence). The CDR3, as DNA: TGTGCCAGTAGTATAGAGTCTAGCGGGGGAGCATACAATGAGCAGTTCTTC. Its protein product is CASSIESSGGAYNEQFF.

The chain is built from TRBV18 and TRBJ2-5; no definite D call. CDR1 and CDR2 (germline): KGHSH, LQKENI. The ends were cut back, 0 bases at V and 5 bases at J, with 13 bases in the middle. This CDR3 has 15 amino acids. The CDR3 spells CASSPPADVRETQYF. The CDR3 DNA sequence: TGTGCCAGCTCACCACCGGCGGACGTCAGGGAGACCCAGTACTTC.

The chain carries TRBV10-3 and TRBJ1-5, with a possible D match to TRBD1 (6 bases). This CDR3 is built from 15 residues. Germline CDR1 and CDR2: ENHRY and SYGVKD. The V and J ends lost 6 bases and 4 bases respectively, with 16 bases between them. The CDR3 sequence is CAIRDQGLRNQPQHF. CDR3 DNA: TGTGCCATCAGAGATCAGGGGTTACGGAATCAGCCCCAGCATTTT.

The V and J genes are TRBV7-8 and TRBJ1-2; 9 bases agree with TRBD1. Germline V gene lookup returns CDR1 SGHVS and CDR2 FQNEAQ. The CDR3 runs 15 residues. Trimming took 2 bases from V and 5 from J; bases not matched to a gene: 6. CDR3 residues: CASSLNPTGGYGYTF. In DNA form, the CDR3 reads TGTGCCAGCAGCTTAAACCCGACAGGGGGATATGGCTACACCTTC.

The rearrangement links TRBV6-5 to TRBJ1-5, with D uncertain. The CDR3 length is 14 residues. The V end lost 5 bases, the J end lost 6 bases, and 14 bases lay between the germline ends. Germline CDR1 is MNHEY and CDR2 is SVGAGI. CDR3 coding DNA: TGTGCCAGCAGTCGCACAGATGAGGGTCAGCCCCAGCATTTT. This codes for CASSRTDEGQPQHF.